What follows are 27 T cell receptor beta chains derived from one specimen sequenced in a study of blood T cell repertoires in COVID-19. Profiling relied on immunoSEQ multiplex PCR, and the TCRdb table lists in-frame clones only, not all of them. The table has around 250,000 clones, about 85% seen once. Input material: peripheral blood. Source of these receptors: a man aged 25 to 40 who had recovered from COVID-19.

This chain joins TRBV6-5 and TRBJ2-7; TRBD1 is a possible D gene (5 bases). The CDR3 spans 14 residues. V was trimmed by 6 bases and J by 6 bases, leaving 18 bases between them. Germline V gives CDR1 MNHEY, CDR2 SVGAGI. The CDR3 sequence: CASSRTTRFGEQYF. The CDR3 nucleotides read TGTGCCAGCAGCCGGACAACGAGGTTTGGCGAGCAGTACTTC.

The rearrangement links TRBV5-5 to TRBJ1-2; no firm D call. CDR3 length: 14 residues. Trimming cost V 0 bases and J 6 bases, with 12 bases left between them. Germline values: CDR1 SGHKS, CDR2 YYEKEE (reference sequence). CDR3 nucleotide sequence: TGTGCCAGCAGCTTGGTGACATCCACCCATGGCTACACCTTC. This encodes CASSLVTSTHGYTF.

The chain combines TRBV11-2 with TRBJ2-7; D not resolved. This CDR3 comprises 15 residues. Looked up from germline, CDR1 is SGHAT and CDR2 is FQNNGV. V was pared by 1 base and J by 2 bases, with 12 bases between. The CDR3 bases are TGTGCCAGCAGCTTAGGCCTGGCCCAACCCTACGAGCAGTACTTC. Protein: CASSLGLAQPYEQYF. The complete variable domain, with remaining parts taken from reference TRBV11-2 and TRBJ2-7, reads EAGVAQSPRYKIIEKRQSVAFWCNPISGHATLYWYQQILGQGPKLLIQFQNNGVVDDSQLPKDRFSAERLKGVDSTLKIQPAKLEDSAVYLCASSLGLAQPYEQYFGPGTRLTVT.

This chain joins TRBV29-1 and TRBJ2-1; the D gene is possibly TRBD2 (7 bases). This CDR3 is built from 14 residues. Trimming took 4 bases from V and 7 from J, leaving 17 bases between them. CDR1 and CDR2 (germline): SQVTM, ANQGSEA. The CDR3 spells CSVGFGGPGNEQFF. CDR3 bases: TGCAGCGTTGGTTTCGGGGGGCCGGGAAATGAGCAGTTCTTC.

A few counts support this clone. J is TRBJ1-4 and V is TRBV2; 7 nucleotides align to TRBD1. V dropped 10 bases and J dropped 10; count of bases not matched to a gene: 9. The CDR3 covers 12 residues. CDR1 and CDR2 (germline): SNHLY, FYNNEI. The CDR3 nucleotides read TGTGCCACCACAGGGGAAGGGAGAAAACTGTTTTTT. Encoded protein: CATTGEGRKLFF. The variable domain in full, with the rest retrieved from reference TRBV2 and TRBJ1-4, is EPEVTQTPSHQVTQMGQEVILRCVPISNHLYFYWYRQILGQKVEFLVSFYNNEISEKSEIFDDQFSVERPDGSNFTLKIRSTKLEDSAMYFCATTGEGRKLFFGSGTQLSVL.

The genes are TRBV28 and TRBJ1-2; D call uncertain. The CDR3 length is 16 residues. Germline V lookup: CDR1 MDHEN, CDR2 SYDVKM. V was cut by 6 bases and J by 8 bases, with 25 bases left in between. The CDR3 protein is CASRGIRQAAPEGYTF. CDR3 bases: TGTGCCAGCAGGGGCATTAGGCAGGCTGCTCCTGAGGGCTACACCTTC.

The chain uses TRBV21-1 and TRBJ1-1; whether TRBD1, the table's D call, matches the DNA was not checked. TRBV21-1 has pseudogene status. The CDR3 runs to 16 residues. CDR3 residues: CASSKEGQGGNTEAFF. CDR3 nucleotide sequence: TGTGCCAGCAGCAAAGAAGGACAGGGGGGGAACACTGAAGCTTTCTTT.

J is TRBJ2-5 and V is TRBV7-9; D is unclear. CDR3 size: 14 residues. Trimming stripped 4 bases from V and 2 bases from J, with 11 bases between. CDR1 is SEHNR and CDR2 is FQNEAQ in the germline V gene (reference sequence). The CDR3 protein is CASSYPSKQETQYF. The CDR3 DNA sequence: TGTGCCAGCAGCTACCCCAGTAAACAAGAGACCCAGTACTTC.

The chain uses TRBV19 and TRBJ2-1; possibly TRBD1 for D (5 bases). CDR3 size: 13 residues. The ends were cut back, 7 bases at V and 3 bases at J, with 10 bases in the middle. Germline-derived CDR1 and CDR2 are LNHDA and SQIVND (reference sequence). The CDR3 DNA follows: TGTGCCAGTAAGAAGCAGGGCTACAATGAGCAGTTCTTC. It specifies CASKKQGYNEQFF. Using reference TRBV19 and TRBJ2-1 for the parts outside the CDR3, the full variable domain is DGGITQSPKYLFRKEGQNVTLSCEQNLNHDAMYWYRQDPGQGLRLIYYSQIVNDFQKGDIAEGYSVSREKKESFPLTVTSAQKNPTAFYLCASKKQGYNEQFFGPGTRLTVL.

The rearrangement joins TRBV24-1 to TRBJ2-3, with 12 bases aligning to TRBD2. Per germline, CDR1 KGHDR and CDR2 SFDVKD. The CDR3 covers 15 residues. The ends lost 9 bases at V and 2 bases at J; junction bases unmatched: 5. CDR3 bases: TGTGCCACCGGAGGACTAGCGGGGAACACAGATACGCAGTATTTT. Translating it yields CATGGLAGNTDTQYF.

The chain couples TRBV7-2 to TRBJ1-5, with TRBD1 as a possible D gene (5 bases). CDR1 is SGHTA, CDR2 FQGNSA, per germline. The CDR3 is 15 residues long. Trimming took 2 bases from V and 7 from J, leaving 15 bases between them. The CDR3 protein is CASSLKGWGVQPQHF. For the CDR3, the DNA is TGTGCCAGCAGCTTAAAGGGATGGGGCGTCCAGCCCCAGCATTTT.

The rearrangement uses TRBV7-3 and TRBJ2-1; 9 bases align to TRBD2. Looked up from germline, CDR1 is SGHTA and CDR2 is FQGTGA. Trimming cost V 1 base and J 4 bases; bases outside gene matches: 5. The CDR3 totals 16 residues. The CDR3 DNA is TGTGCCAGCAGCTTAAGAGCTAGCGGGGAATACAATGAGCAGTTCTTC. Its protein is CASSLRASGEYNEQFF.

The chain joins TRBV4-1 to TRBJ2-2; weak D call: TRBD2 (5 bases). The CDR3 loop spans 15 amino acids. Germline V CDR1 and CDR2: MGHRA, YSYEKL. V was shortened by 4 bases and J by 0 bases, with 9 bases between the two germline ends. The CDR3: CASSRDGTNTGELFF. Written as DNA, the CDR3 is TGCGCCAGCAGCCGTGACGGGACGAACACCGGGGAGCTGTTTTTT.

This chain uses TRBV9 with TRBJ2-4; TRBD2 matches 11 bases. Germline V gene data show CDR1 as SGDLS and CDR2 as YYNGEE. V trimming: 2 bases; J trimming: 5 bases; junction bases outside the gene matches: 6. There are 16 residues in the CDR3. CDR3 DNA: TGTGCCAGCAGCGTTAGCGGGGGGGCCGGGGAAAACATTCAGTACTTC. Its translation is CASSVSGGAGENIQYF.

This clone came up a few times. This rearrangement joins TRBV5-6 to TRBJ2-4; D ambiguous. Germline loops: CDR1 SGHDT, CDR2 YYEEEE. This CDR3 contains 14 residues. Trimming pared 4 bases from V and 10 bases from J, leaving 18 bases between. The chain's CDR3 is CASSNNPALGIQYF. CDR3 DNA sequence: TGTGCCAGCAGCAACAATCCAGCTCTCGGGATTCAGTACTTC.

The J gene is TRBJ2-5, the V gene TRBV2, with 8 bases matching TRBD2. From germline, CDR1 is SNHLY and CDR2 FYNNEI. This CDR3 spans 15 amino acids. V gave up 4 bases and J gave up 4 bases; unmatched junction bases: 8. The CDR3 sequence is CASSGGWLAGETQYF. The CDR3 DNA follows: TGTGCCAGCAGTGGGGGTTGGCTAGCGGGAGAGACCCAGTACTTC.

V usage is TRBV2 and J usage is TRBJ2-1, with 12 nucleotides matching TRBD2. Germline trimming cut 8 bases from V and 2 bases from J; bases unmatched to any gene: 7. The CDR3 consists of 16 residues. Germline CDR1 and CDR2: SNHLY and FYNNEI. The CDR3 sequence is CASPASGGGTYNEQFF. CDR3 nucleotides: TGTGCCAGCCCCGCTAGCGGGGGGGGGACCTACAATGAGCAGTTCTTC.

This chain uses TRBV5-4 with TRBJ2-7; D is possibly TRBD2 (5 bases). The CDR3 has 15 amino acids. V lost 0 bases and J lost 0, with 10 bases in between. Looked up from germline, CDR1 is SGHNT and CDR2 is YYREEE (reference sequence). As DNA, the CDR3 is TGTGCCAGCAGCTTGGGAGGGATTGGCTCCTACGAGCAGTACTTC. Translation: CASSLGGIGSYEQYF.

This clone was seen only once. Different DNA sequences within this sample yield the same CDR3. The CDR3 spells CASSQDSSGANVLTF. In nucleotides, the CDR3 is TGTGCCAGCAGCCAAGACAGCTCTGGGGCCAACGTCCTGACTTTC. The V gene is TRBV3-1 (or the pseudogene TRBV3-2), the J gene TRBJ2-6, with D unclear. From germline, CDR1 is LGHDT and CDR2 YNNKEL (reference sequence). This CDR3 has 15 residues. The ends were cut back, 0 bases at V and 0 bases at J, with 3 bases in the middle.

V gene TRBV18 combines with J gene TRBJ2-2, with 9 bases that match TRBD1. Germline CDR1 reads KGHSH; CDR2 reads LQKENI. The CDR3 spans 16 residues. Germline trimming cut 3 bases from V and 4 bases from J; bases unmatched to any gene: 6. The CDR3 protein is CASSPGTGFITGELFF. The CDR3 nucleotides are TGTGCCAGCTCACCCGGGACAGGGTTTATCACCGGGGAGCTGTTTTTT.

This chain joins TRBV28 and TRBJ1-2; a possible D gene is TRBD1 (5 bases). Trimming removed 6 bases from V and 8 bases from J, with 16 bases in between. The CDR3 has 13 amino acids. Germline CDR1 is MDHEN and CDR2 is SYDVKM. The CDR3 loop reads CASRRGGAIGYTF. The CDR3 DNA reads as TGTGCCAGCAGGCGGGGAGGGGCTATAGGCTACACCTTC.

J is TRBJ2-3 and V is TRBV2; TRBD2 matches at 8 bases. Germline values: CDR1 SNHLY, CDR2 FYNNEI. The CDR3 has 14 residues. Trimming cost V 4 bases and J 8 bases; bases outside gene matches: 8. CDR3 nucleotides: TGTGCCAGCAGTGGGGTTAGCGGGGATGGTACGCAGTATTTT. Translating it yields CASSGVSGDGTQYF.

The chain employs TRBV7-9 and TRBJ1-5; a weak D match, TRBD1 (5 bases). CDR1 and CDR2 from the germline V gene are SEHNR and FQNEAQ (reference sequence). The V gene lost 3 bases and the J gene lost 6 bases, with 12 bases spanning the gap. This CDR3 is 14 amino acids long. In DNA, the CDR3 is TGTGCCAGCAGCTTTGGGGCGGGGGGTCAGCCCCAGCATTTT. As protein: CASSFGAGGQPQHF.

This rearrangement joins TRBV6-6 to TRBJ1-2; TRBD1 is a possible D gene (6 bases). Trimming pared 6 bases from V and 4 bases from J, leaving 12 bases between. CDR1 is MNHNY and CDR2 is SVGAGI in the germline V gene (reference sequence). The CDR3 totals 13 residues. The CDR3 bases are TGTGCCAGCAGCCAGGACAGTATCTATGGCTACACCTTC. It is translated as CASSQDSIYGYTF.

V usage is TRBV7-3 and J usage is TRBJ1-3, with D possibly being TRBD1 (6 bases). CDR3 length equals 16 residues. The V and J ends lost 3 bases and 1 base respectively, with 13 bases between them. Germline V CDR1 and CDR2: SGHTA, FQGTGA. The CDR3, as DNA: TGTGCCAGCAGCTTTCCCGAGAGGGGGTCTGGAAACACCATATATTTT. This translates into CASSFPERGSGNTIYF.

This chain uses TRBV5-4 with TRBJ2-3, with 10 nucleotides matching TRBD2. The CDR3 extends over 16 amino acids. V lost 5 bases, J lost 2 bases, and 8 bases stayed unmatched. The germline V gene has CDR1 SGHNT and CDR2 YYREEE (reference sequence). The CDR3 loop is CASSPAGGRVTDTQYF. The CDR3 DNA is TGTGCCAGCAGTCCAGCGGGGGGGAGGGTCACAGATACGCAGTATTTT.

The J gene is TRBJ2-7, the V gene TRBV4-1; D perhaps matches TRBD1 (6 bases). Per germline, CDR1 MGHRA and CDR2 YSYEKL. This CDR3 spans 15 amino acids. The V and J ends lost 4 bases and 5 bases respectively, with 18 bases between them. DNA of the CDR3: TGCGCCAGCAGCCTTAGGGGACAAATCTGGGACGAGCAGTACTTC. Its translation: CASSLRGQIWDEQYF.